This T cell receptor beta chain was sequenced in a study of identical twins. The cDNA had a unique molecular identifier and a template-switch universal primer site. TCRdb ran MiXCR on the 5' RACE reads and lists one entry per CDR3 protein. The data hold roughly 200,000 distinct CDR3 sequences, with about 7.5% observed a single time. This clonotype appeared a few times. CDR1 and CDR2 from the germline V gene are MGHDK and SYGVNS. This CDR3 is built from 14 residues. V was cut by 4 bases and J by 5 bases, with 11 bases left in between. The sample was also linked to a second study, of yellow fever vaccine responses in identical twins.

This receptor was identified in a woman aged 18-29 years in good health. The chain carries TRBV25-1 and TRBJ2-2; D is possibly TRBD1 (8 bases). Sequenced sample: memory (CD45RO+) T cells sorted from blood. CDR3 sequence: CASSAQGGTGELFF. The CDR3, as DNA: TGTGCCAGCAGTGCACAGGGGGGGACCGGGGAGCTGTTTTTT.